A single sample gave rise to the 24 T cell receptor beta chains below, sequenced in a study of cytomegalovirus exposure and HLA in healthy donors. Generated by immunoSEQ multiplex PCR, the TCRdb table keeps only in-frame clones and is missing some. The profile shows 120,000 or so clones, about 96% of them singletons. The sample comprised PBMCs. Receptor source: a young man in good health and CMV-seronegative.

The chain recombines TRBV28 with TRBJ1-5; D is possibly TRBD1 (5 bases). This CDR3 comprises 15 residues. V lost 3 bases and J 0 bases, leaving 9 bases between the germline ends. Germline lookup yields CDR1 MDHEN and CDR2 SYDVKM. This chain's CDR3 is CASSLTVYSNQPQHF. CDR3 in DNA: TGTGCCAGCAGTTTGACAGTTTATAGCAATCAGCCCCAGCATTTT.

The V and J genes are TRBV7-8 and TRBJ1-2; D is perhaps TRBD1 (6 bases). The CDR3 contains 16 residues. Germline V lookup: CDR1 SGHVS, CDR2 FQNEAQ. Trimming left V 6 bases short and J 4 bases short, with 21 bases between. The CDR3 sequence: CASRVAGASLSYGYTF. DNA for the CDR3: TGTGCCAGCAGGGTGGCAGGGGCCTCGTTGAGCTATGGCTACACCTTC.

The chain couples TRBV28 to TRBJ2-5; D might be TRBD1 (5 bases). Germline lookup yields CDR1 MDHEN and CDR2 SYDVKM. Trimming shortened V by 3 bases and J by 7 bases, and 9 bases separated the two germline ends. The CDR3 is 12 residues long. CDR3 sequence: CASSLGQATQYF. The DNA for the CDR3 is TGTGCCAGCAGTTTGGGGCAGGCGACCCAGTACTTC.

The gene calls are TRBV30 and TRBJ2-2; D unclear. The germline V gene has CDR1 GTSNPN and CDR2 SVGIG (reference sequence). The length of the CDR3 is 14 residues. Trimming cost V 4 bases and J 0 bases, with 9 bases left between them. Written as DNA, the CDR3 is TGTGCCTGGACTTCGGTACCGAACACCGGGGAGCTGTTTTTT. Amino acid sequence: CAWTSVPNTGELFF. The whole variable domain, filled in from reference TRBV30 and TRBJ2-2, reads SQTIHQWPATLVQPVGSPLSLECTVEGTSNPNLYWYRQAAGRGLQLLFYSVGIGQISSEVPQNLSASRPQDRQFILSSKKLLLSDSGFYLCAWTSVPNTGELFFGEGSRLTVL.

The count of this clone is one. As DNA, the CDR3 is TGTGCCAGCAGCGTAGTGGGGACAGGTGGGACTGAAGCTTTCTTT. Protein: CASSVVGTGGTEAFF. The chain links TRBV9 to TRBJ1-1, with 8 bases fitting TRBD1. The CDR3 consists of 15 residues. V shed 0 bases and J 5 bases; nucleotides not matched to a gene: 6. The germline CDR1 and CDR2 sequences are SGDLS and YYNGEE.

The chain has TRBV6-1 and TRBJ1-4; weak D call: TRBD1 (6 bases). Germline V CDR1 and CDR2: MNHNS, SASEGT. The CDR3 sequence is 15 residues long. Trimming removed 3 bases from V and 7 bases from J, with 15 bases in between. CDR3: CASSERQGITEKLFF. DNA of the CDR3: TGTGCCAGCAGTGAGAGGCAGGGGATAACTGAAAAACTGTTTTTT.

The rearrangement links TRBV15 to TRBJ2-5; TRBD1 matches 8 bases. The length of the CDR3 is 14 residues. Germline assignment: CDR1 LNHNV and CDR2 YYDKDF (reference sequence). V lost 5 bases to trimming and J lost 4 bases; unmatched junction nucleotides: 6. The CDR3 DNA follows: TGTGCCACCAGCTCCGCTGACAGGGGAGAGACCCAGTACTTC. The encoded protein is CATSSADRGETQYF.

The rearrangement joins TRBV21-1 to TRBJ2-5; the listed D gene, TRBD2, was not tested against the DNA. TRBV21-1 is annotated as a pseudogene. The CDR3 loop spans 16 amino acids. CDR3 amino acids: CASSKEEIAGEETQYF. CDR3 coding DNA: TGTGCCAGCAGCAAAGAGGAGATAGCGGGGGAAGAGACCCAGTACTTC.

The chain employs TRBV19 and TRBJ2-1; 10 nucleotides match TRBD2. Looked up from germline, CDR1 is LNHDA and CDR2 is SQIVND (reference sequence). After removal of 5 bases from V and 3 bases from J, the junction contained 1 base not matched to a gene. The CDR3 length is 14 residues. The CDR3 DNA is TGTGCCAGTAGTTGGACTAGCGGCTACAATGAGCAGTTCTTC. This sequence encodes CASSWTSGYNEQFF.

This clone appeared once. This CDR3 reads CASSYLEHDGYTF. For the CDR3, the DNA is TGTGCCAGCAGTTACCTGGAGCACGATGGCTACACCTTC. V and J are TRBV6-5 and TRBJ1-2; D not resolved. The CDR3 runs 13 residues. Germline CDR1 and CDR2: MNHEY and SVGAGI. The ends were cut back, 2 bases at V and 6 bases at J, with 10 bases in the middle.

V and J are TRBV11-3 and TRBJ1-1; maybe TRBD1 (6 bases). V lost 5 bases and J lost 3, with 13 bases in between. From germline, CDR1 is SGHNT and CDR2 YENEEA. The length of the CDR3 is 14 residues. The CDR3 bases are TGTGCCAGCAGCCCGGGGGGGGCGGACACTGAAGCTTTCTTT. Encoded protein: CASSPGGADTEAFF.

This CDR3 reads CASSEAGVRYNEQFF. The CDR3 DNA is TGTGCCAGCAGCGAAGCGGGAGTCCGCTACAATGAGCAGTTCTTC. The chain uses TRBV9 and TRBJ2-1; the match to TRBD2 covers 8 bases. Germline V gene lookup returns CDR1 SGDLS and CDR2 YYNGEE. This CDR3 has 15 amino acids. The ends lost 3 bases at V and 3 bases at J; junction bases unmatched: 5.

The V and J genes are TRBV9 and TRBJ2-1, with 9 positions matching TRBD2. Trimming removed 10 bases from V and 6 bases from J; junction bases left unmatched: 11. Germline CDR1 and CDR2: SGDLS and YYNGEE. The CDR3 is made up of 14 amino acids. The CDR3: CAGSSLTSGNEQFF. CDR3 coding DNA: TGTGCCGGTTCTTCACTGACTAGCGGCAATGAGCAGTTCTTC.

The chain is built from TRBV6-6 and TRBJ2-3; D unclear. Germline values: CDR1 MNHNY, CDR2 SVGAGI (reference sequence). V lost 6 bases, J lost 1 base, and 5 bases lay in between. There are 12 residues in the CDR3. The CDR3 DNA is TGTGCCAGCAGACGCGGCACAGATACGCAGTATTTT. Translated, it gives CASRRGTDTQYF.

This clone occurred once. This chain links TRBV7-8 with TRBJ2-5, with 9 bases fitting TRBD2. This CDR3 contains 16 residues. V trimming: 5 bases; J trimming: 5 bases; junction bases outside the gene matches: 12. Germline V gives CDR1 SGHVS, CDR2 FQNEAQ. The CDR3 loop is CASSPSRSGRRETQYF. CDR3 in DNA: TGTGCCAGCAGCCCCTCTAGGAGCGGGAGGCGGGAGACCCAGTACTTC. The variable domain in full, with the rest retrieved from reference TRBV7-8 and TRBJ2-5, is GAGVSQSPRYKVAKRGQDVALRCDPISGHVSLFWYQQALGQGPEFLTYFQNEAQLDKSGLPSDRFFAERPEGSVSTLKIQRTQQEDSAVYLCASSPSRSGRRETQYFGPGTRLLVL.

V and J are TRBV7-2 and TRBJ1-6, with 10 positions matching TRBD1. J was trimmed by 9 bases and V by 3 bases; bases with no gene match: 5. Germline-derived CDR1 and CDR2 are SGHTA and FQGNSA. The CDR3 consists of 15 residues. CDR3 amino acids: CASSFDRGQLSPLHF. CDR3 nucleotides: TGTGCCAGCAGCTTCGACAGGGGGCAGCTTTCACCCCTCCACTTT.

This clone was seen a handful of times. As DNA, the CDR3 is TGTGCCAGCAGTAGCGGGAGGGGGCAAGAGACCCAGTACTTC. Protein: CASSSGRGQETQYF. The chain uses TRBV6-5 and TRBJ2-5; the match to TRBD2 covers 10 bases. V lost 5 bases, J lost 2 bases, and 2 bases stayed unmatched. This CDR3 comprises 14 residues. Germline-derived CDR1 and CDR2 are MNHEY and SVGAGI.

The chain uses TRBV7-6 and TRBJ2-7; unclear D gene. V was cut by 5 bases and J by 0 bases, with 11 bases left in between. This CDR3 region has 14 residues. Per the germline V gene, CDR1 is SGHVS and CDR2 is FNYEAQ. CDR3 DNA sequence: TGTGCCAGCAGCACTACTCCTAGCTCCTACGAGCAGTACTTC. Protein sequence: CASSTTPSSYEQYF.

The chain links TRBV28 to TRBJ2-7; 7 bases are a match to TRBD2. Germline values: CDR1 MDHEN, CDR2 SYDVKM. This CDR3 contains 14 residues. V dropped 4 bases and J dropped 2; count of bases not matched to a gene: 5. The CDR3 region is CASSYGGSAYEQYF. The CDR3 DNA sequence: TGTGCCAGCAGTTACGGGGGGAGTGCCTACGAGCAGTACTTC.

J is TRBJ2-5 and V is TRBV28; 13 bases are shared with TRBD2. CDR3 length: 15 amino acids. Germline V lookup: CDR1 MDHEN, CDR2 SYDVKM. The V segment lost 5 bases and the J segment 2 bases; nucleotides outside the gene matches: 2. CDR3 region: CASSPLAGGQETQYF. DNA of the CDR3: TGTGCCAGCAGTCCACTAGCGGGGGGGCAAGAGACCCAGTACTTC.

The chain couples TRBV4-3 to TRBJ1-1; 7 nucleotides line up with TRBD1. J gave up 4 bases and V 2 bases, and 10 bases lay outside the gene matches. The CDR3 totals 16 residues. Germline CDR1 LGHNA, CDR2 YSLEER. The chain's CDR3 is CASSQLQGFSGTEAFF. The CDR3 DNA sequence: TGCGCCAGCAGCCAATTACAGGGGTTTTCAGGCACTGAAGCTTTCTTT.

The chain couples TRBV2 to TRBJ2-2; 10 bases are a match to TRBD1. J lost 4 bases, V lost 5 bases, and 10 bases had no gene match. The CDR3 spans 17 residues. Germline CDR1 and CDR2: SNHLY and FYNNEI. In nucleotides, the CDR3 is TGTGCCAGCAGTAGATCTGCCGGGACAGGGGCCACCGGGGAGCTGTTTTTT. Translation: CASSRSAGTGATGELFF. Full variable domain (rest looked up from reference TRBV2 and TRBJ2-2): EPEVTQTPSHQVTQMGQEVILRCVPISNHLYFYWYRQILGQKVEFLVSFYNNEISEKSEIFDDQFSVERPDGSNFTLKIRSTKLEDSAMYFCASSRSAGTGATGELFFGEGSRLTVL.

The rearrangement links TRBV6-5 to TRBJ2-5; D not resolved. The DNA end favors TRBJ2-7, so the J call may be wrong. The CDR3 is 11 amino acids. The germline gives CDR1 MNHEY, CDR2 SVGAGI. The CDR3, as DNA: TGTGCCAGCAGCCCGACATACGAGCAGTACTTC. It translates to CASSPTYEQYF.

V and J are TRBV14 and TRBJ1-1; a possible D gene is TRBD1 (5 bases). CDR1 SGHDN and CDR2 FVKESK come from the germline V gene. V was trimmed by 1 base and J by 8 bases, leaving 8 bases between them. The CDR3 runs to 12 residues. CDR3 coding DNA: TGTGCCAGCAGCCAAGGGGGCAGGGAAGCTTTCTTT. It encodes CASSQGGREAFF.